This T cell receptor beta chain was recorded in a study of OX40 agonist ivuxolimab in advanced cancers. Sequenced by immunoSEQ multiplex PCR; TCRdb stores in-frame clones only, minus some. The table records just under 55,000 clones, about 80% of them present only once. Counting both end residues, the CDR3 totals 16 amino acids. Germline CDR1 is MNHEY and CDR2 is SVGAGI. This clone has just a few counts. The limits of the CDR3 on the DNA are not certain, so only TCRdb's listed CDR3 is given. This receptor was identified in an adult with an advanced solid tumor such as melanoma, head and neck, liver or kidney cancer. The chain couples TRBV6-5 to TRBJ2-3; TRBD2 is the table's D call and was not checked against the DNA. The sample consisted of CD4+ or CD8+ T cells sorted from blood, taken in a trial of the OX40 agonist ivuxolimab. CDR3 protein: CASSSSTSGRAGTQYF.